This TCR beta chain was sequenced during a study of early T cells in non-severe SARS-CoV-2 infection. Across the whole study: The sequenced material was bulk RNA from unsorted whole blood, and its chains were unpaired.

The V gene end was trimmed by 0 bases and the J gene end by 6 bases; junction bases not matched to a gene: 3. This CDR3 spans 16 amino acids. Germline values: CDR1 LGHNT, CDR2 FRNRAP. Researchers tagged individual cDNA molecules with unique molecular identifiers. TCRdb ran MiXCR on the 5' RACE reads and lists one entry per CDR3 protein. The top ten clones hold over 4% of a sample with approximately 70,000 distinct CDR3 sequences, approximately 13% of them seen once. Study-wide results and caveats: Anti-spike CD8 responses were favored by VDJdb matching, which missed private and CD4 specificities.

At least ten counts were recorded for this clonotype. Antigen specificity is unknown. The sample taken for sequencing was whole blood. The rearrangement links TRBV12-5 to TRBJ2-1; TRBD2 agrees at 12 bases. The origin of this receptor is an adult who was a healthcare worker with PCR-confirmed SARS-CoV-2 infection or an uninfected control (not recorded which). CDR3 sequence reads: CASGLVLAGGPNEQFF. The CDR3 nucleotides read TGTGCTAGTGGTTTGGTCCTAGCGGGAGGGCCCAATGAGCAGTTCTTC.